These T cell receptor beta chains were read from a single sample in a study of low-dose radiotherapy and immunotherapy resistance in tumors. Via MiXCR, TCRdb re-called the reads, giving one row per CDR3 protein. The sample has roughly 95,000 distinct CDR3 sequences; less than 25% are singletons. Here the sequenced sample was PBMCs, taken after low-dose radiotherapy plus immunotherapy. The receptor set was obtained from a female donor with ovarian cancer. CDR3s include the opening cysteine and the closing phenylalanine or tryptophan. The order of the fields is D gene, clone size, J gene, V gene, CDR3 DNA, CDR3 protein. The D gene is left open where the match is weak. Where a row states a size, it is once, few, many or the class of an expanded clone; other rows omit it.

D: TRBD2; size: many; J: TRBJ2-1; V: TRBV7-9; DNA: TGTGCCAGCAGCTCGGGACTAGTACGAGGCAATGAGCAGTTCTTC; CDR3: CASSSGLVRGNEQFF
D: TRBD1; size: many; J: TRBJ1-5; V: TRBV30; DNA: TGTGCCTGGAGTGTAGGACAGGGCCGAAATCAGCCCCAGCATTTT; CDR3: CAWSVGQGRNQPQHF
D: NA; size: many; J: TRBJ2-1; V: TRBV29-1; DNA: TGCAGCGTTGAAGCGGGGGGCTCTAGAACCGGCGAGCAGTTCTTC; CDR3: CSVEAGGSRTGEQFF
D: TRBD1; size: many; J: TRBJ1-4; V: TRBV7-2; DNA: TGTGCCAGCAGCTTGGGACAGGGAAATGAAAAACTGTTTTTT; CDR3: CASSLGQGNEKLFF
D: TRBD1; size: many; J: TRBJ2-2; V: TRBV2; DNA: TGTGCCAGCATCCCCGGGACAGTTTCGAACACCGGGGAGCTGTTTTTT; CDR3: CASIPGTVSNTGELFF
D: NA; size: many; J: TRBJ2-2; V: TRBV5-4; DNA: TGTGCCAGCAGCTTGAGGGGATACGGGGAGCTGTTTTTT; CDR3: CASSLRGYGELFF
D: NA; size: many; J: TRBJ1-2; V: TRBV19; DNA: TGTGCCAGTAGGAGACCGAAAGCGACAAAAAACTATGGCTACACCTTC; CDR3: CASRRPKATKNYGYTF
D: TRBD2; size: many; J: TRBJ2-1; V: TRBV6-2/TRBV6-3; DNA: TGTGCCAGCAGTTACTCACCGGTAGCGGGAATTTACAATGAGCAGTTCTTC; CDR3: CASSYSPVAGIYNEQFF
D: NA; size: many; J: TRBJ2-3; V: TRBV4-1; DNA: TGCGCCAGCAGCCAAGTACGTACAGGCCCAGATTGGAATACAGATACGCAGTATTTT; CDR3: CASSQVRTGPDWNTDTQYF
D: TRBD1; size: many; J: TRBJ2-5; V: TRBV20-1; DNA: TGCAGTGCTAGAGGGACAGGAAAAGAGACCCAGTACTTC; CDR3: CSARGTGKETQYF
D: NA; size: many; J: TRBJ2-1; V: TRBV5-1; DNA: TGCGCCAGCAGCTTGGGCTTACAGGGATACAATGAGCAGTTCTTC; CDR3: CASSLGLQGYNEQFF
D: TRBD1; size: many; J: TRBJ1-1; V: TRBV12-3/TRBV12-4; DNA: TGTGCCAGCAGTTTGGGACAGGGGTGGACCTGGCGCATAACTGAAGCTTTCTTT; CDR3: CASSLGQGWTWRITEAFF
D: NA; size: many; J: TRBJ2-1; V: TRBV2; DNA: TGTGCCAGCAGCCCTCGACAGACCTCCTACAATGAGCAGTTCTTC; CDR3: CASSPRQTSYNEQFF
D: NA; size: NA; J: TRBJ1-1; V: TRBV29-1; DNA: TGCAGCGTTGCCCACACTGAAGCTTTCTTT; CDR3: CSVAHTEAFF
D: NA; size: many; J: TRBJ2-1; V: TRBV11-2; DNA: TGTGCCAGCAGCTTAGGTACGGGAGTCGTGTCCAATGAGCAGTTCTTC; CDR3: CASSLGTGVVSNEQFF
D: NA; size: NA; J: TRBJ1-4; V: TRBV7-9; DNA: TGTGCCAGCGGCCCCTGGAGAGGGGAAGAAAAACTGTTTTTT; CDR3: CASGPWRGEEKLFF
D: NA; size: NA; J: TRBJ2-7; V: TRBV28; DNA: TGTGCCAGCAGTTTTGGGAACAGGGCCTACGAGCAGTACTTC; CDR3: CASSFGNRAYEQYF
D: TRBD1; size: many; J: TRBJ1-1; V: TRBV29-1; DNA: TGCAGCGTTGATCAGGGGGGGGTTGGCACTGAAGCTTTCTTT; CDR3: CSVDQGGVGTEAFF
D: NA; size: many; J: TRBJ2-7; V: TRBV14; DNA: TGTGCCAGCAGCCAATCCCACGAGCAGTACTTC; CDR3: CASSQSHEQYF
D: NA; size: many; J: TRBJ2-3; V: TRBV20-1; DNA: TGCAGTGTCTATGATTCGGGTTCCACAGATACGCAGTATTTT; CDR3: CSVYDSGSTDTQYF
D: NA; size: many; J: TRBJ1-1; V: TRBV5-1; DNA: TGCGCCAGCACGGAACTTCGGGGCACTGAAGCTTTCTTT; CDR3: CASTELRGTEAFF
D: TRBD1; size: NA; J: TRBJ1-2; V: TRBV12-3/TRBV12-4; DNA: TGTGCCAGCAGTGCACGACAGGGGGTAGGCTTCGGCTATGGCTACACCTTC; CDR3: CASSARQGVGFGYGYTF
D: NA; size: few; J: TRBJ2-3; V: TRBV4-1; DNA: TGCGCCAGCAGTCTCTCAATACCGGGCCGGCCCAGCACAGATACGCAGTATTTT; CDR3: CASSLSIPGRPSTDTQYF
D: TRBD2; size: many; J: TRBJ2-4; V: TRBV6-6; DNA: TGTGCCAGCAGTGAATTTGGGACTAGCGGGAGAATGGTGGCCAAAAACATTCAGTACTTC; CDR3: CASSEFGTSGRMVAKNIQYF
D: NA; size: NA; J: TRBJ2-2; V: TRBV15; DNA: TGTGCCACCAGCAGGGAGAACCGGGGCACCGGGGAGCTGTTTTTT; CDR3: CATSRENRGTGELFF
D: NA; size: many; J: TRBJ2-1; V: TRBV14; DNA: TGTGCCAGCAGCTCGAGTAGCGGAACTTACAATGAGCAGTTCTTC; CDR3: CASSSSSGTYNEQFF
D: NA; size: few; J: TRBJ2-7; V: TRBV20-1; DNA: TGCAGTGCTAGGAGGCAGCCGGCGGGAAGCGAGCAGTACTTC; CDR3: CSARRQPAGSEQYF
D: NA; size: many; J: TRBJ1-2; V: TRBV3-1; DNA: TGTGCCAGCAGCCAAGGCAGGGGCGTAGGTGGCTACACCTTC; CDR3: CASSQGRGVGGYTF
D: NA; size: many; J: TRBJ2-1; V: TRBV6-2/TRBV6-3; DNA: TGTGCCAGCAGGTACGACAATGAGCAGTTCTTC; CDR3: CASRYDNEQFF
D: NA; size: many; J: TRBJ2-7; V: TRBV1; DNA: TGCACCAGCAGCCAAGTGGGACCGAACCACTACGAGCAGTACTTC; CDR3: CTSSQVGPNHYEQYF
D: TRBD1; size: NA; J: TRBJ1-1; V: TRBV9; DNA: TGTGCCAGCAGCGGCGACAGGGGAGGTGGAAACACTGAAGCTTTCTTT; CDR3: CASSGDRGGGNTEAFF
D: NA; size: many; J: TRBJ1-2; V: TRBV3-1; DNA: TGTGCCAGCAGCCCGACGGGACCCAGCACCGATGGCTACACCTTC; CDR3: CASSPTGPSTDGYTF
D: NA; size: many; J: TRBJ2-5; V: TRBV20-1; DNA: TGCAGTGCTCCACTCTGGTACCAAGAGACCCAGTACTTC; CDR3: CSAPLWYQETQYF
D: TRBD1; size: many; J: TRBJ1-6; V: TRBV9; DNA: TGTGCCAGCAGCACAGGGGGGAGCTTGAGATCACCCCTCCACTTT; CDR3: CASSTGGSLRSPLHF
D: NA; size: many; J: TRBJ2-3; V: TRBV7-2; DNA: TGTGCCAGCAAACTTTTCCCGACAGCCGGGAGCACAGATACGCAGTATTTT; CDR3: CASKLFPTAGSTDTQYF
D: NA; size: many; J: TRBJ1-5; V: TRBV19; DNA: TGTGCCAGTAGTATCCGGACCGAGCAGCCCCAGCATTTT; CDR3: CASSIRTEQPQHF
D: TRBD1; size: many; J: TRBJ1-1; V: TRBV29-1; DNA: TGCAGCGTAACCACAGGGGGCACTGAAGCTTTCTTT; CDR3: CSVTTGGTEAFF
D: NA; size: many; J: TRBJ1-2; V: TRBV4-2; DNA: TGTGCCAGCAGCCCGCTGGAGGTCAACTATGGCTACACCTTC; CDR3: CASSPLEVNYGYTF
D: NA; size: many; J: TRBJ1-1; V: TRBV2; DNA: TGTGCCAGCTCTAGACAGTTCATGAACACTGAAGCTTTCTTT; CDR3: CASSRQFMNTEAFF
D: TRBD2; size: many; J: TRBJ2-7; V: TRBV12-3/TRBV12-4; DNA: TGTGCCAGCAGTTTGAGCGGGAGCCCTACCTACGAGCAGTACTTC; CDR3: CASSLSGSPTYEQYF
D: NA; size: many; J: TRBJ2-7; V: TRBV20-1; DNA: TGCAGTGCTAGAGATGGGGGGATGGTAAACGAGCAGTACTTC; CDR3: CSARDGGMVNEQYF
D: NA; size: many; J: TRBJ2-3; V: TRBV27; DNA: TGTGCCAGCAGTTTACAGACCAACACAGATACGCAGTATTTT; CDR3: CASSLQTNTDTQYF
D: TRBD1; size: many; J: TRBJ1-5; V: TRBV4-1; DNA: TGCGCCAGCAGCGATATAGACAGGGGCTACAATCAGCCCCAGCATTTT; CDR3: CASSDIDRGYNQPQHF
D: TRBD1; size: NA; J: TRBJ1-5; V: TRBV6-6; DNA: TGTGCCAGCAGCCGGGACAGGGCGCGCAATCAGCCCCAGCATTTT; CDR3: CASSRDRARNQPQHF
D: NA; size: many; J: TRBJ2-3; V: TRBV6-2/TRBV6-3; DNA: TGTGCCAGCAGGCTGGCCGCTCCAGATACGCAGTATTTT; CDR3: CASRLAAPDTQYF
D: NA; size: many; J: TRBJ1-1; V: TRBV5-5; DNA: TGTGCCAGCAGCTTGGCCCCCGGTAACACTGAAGCTTTCTTT; CDR3: CASSLAPGNTEAFF
D: NA; size: NA; J: TRBJ2-7; V: TRBV6-2/TRBV6-3; DNA: TGTGCCATCCAGAACCCGACAGGGAGGGCCTACGAGCAGTACTTC; CDR3: CAIQNPTGRAYEQYF
D: NA; size: NA; J: TRBJ2-1; V: TRBV19; DNA: TGTGCCAGTAGTAGTCGGGAGAGGGAAAGCAATGAGCAGTTCTTC; CDR3: CASSSRERESNEQFF
D: NA; size: many; J: TRBJ2-3; V: TRBV21-1; DNA: TGTGCCAGCAGCCTCGCCCCGGTAACAGATACGCAGTATTTT; CDR3: CASSLAPVTDTQYF
D: NA; size: many; J: TRBJ1-1; V: TRBV6-2/TRBV6-3; DNA: TGTGCCAGCATTAGAGATATGTACACTGAAGCTTTCTTT; CDR3: CASIRDMYTEAFF
D: NA; size: many; J: TRBJ2-5; V: TRBV6-6; DNA: TGTGCCAGCAGTTACTCGTCACAGAAAGAGACCCAGTACTTC; CDR3: CASSYSSQKETQYF
D: TRBD2; size: many; J: TRBJ2-1; V: TRBV19; DNA: TGTGCCAGTAGTAGCAAAGCGGGGCGACCTTTATCCTACAATGAGCAGTTCTTC; CDR3: CASSSKAGRPLSYNEQFF
D: NA; size: many; J: TRBJ2-3; V: TRBV9; DNA: TGTGCCAGCAGCCCGAGTATATTCACAGATACGCAGTATTTT; CDR3: CASSPSIFTDTQYF
D: NA; size: many; J: TRBJ2-3; V: TRBV30; DNA: TGTGCCTGGAACCCTAGCGTGGCAGATACGCAGTATTTT; CDR3: CAWNPSVADTQYF
D: TRBD2; size: many; J: TRBJ2-1; V: TRBV20-1; DNA: TGCAGTGCTAGTAAAGCGGGGGGGCCTATCGACAATGAGCAGTTCTTC; CDR3: CSASKAGGPIDNEQFF
D: TRBD2; size: few; J: TRBJ2-3; V: TRBV6-2/TRBV6-3; DNA: TGTGCCAGCAGGCGAAGCGGGAGTGGAGATACGCAGTATTTT; CDR3: CASRRSGSGDTQYF
D: NA; size: many; J: TRBJ1-3; V: TRBV6-2/TRBV6-3; DNA: TGTGCCAGCAGGCAAAGCTCTGGAAACACCATATATTTT; CDR3: CASRQSSGNTIYF
D: TRBD1; size: few; J: TRBJ2-5; V: TRBV27; DNA: TGTGCCAGCAGTTTCCAGGGGGCTAAGGAGACCCAGTACTTC; CDR3: CASSFQGAKETQYF
D: TRBD1; size: many; J: TRBJ2-7; V: TRBV6-2/TRBV6-3; DNA: TGTGCCAGCGGCCAGCCCCGGACAGGAAGATTCTACGAGCAGTACTTC; CDR3: CASGQPRTGRFYEQYF